This TCR beta chain was retrieved from a study of beta chain features in type 1 diabetes. Remarks on this clone: Its target is not known.

The germline V gene has CDR1 MRHNA and CDR2 SNTAGT. Trimming stripped 2 bases from V and 8 bases from J, with 9 bases between. This CDR3 has 12 amino acids. Study conclusions and caveats: Cells carrying high TCR expression could end up over-represented when cDNA is sequenced.

The isolated RNA, all of it, was reverse transcribed, so expressed TCRB transcripts were what got sequenced. Assay used: immunoSEQ multiplex PCR; TCRdb lists only in-frame clones, some missing. This sample has 300,000 or so clones, with 6.5% to 10% found just once. The chain links TRBV6-4 to TRBJ1-1; unclear D gene. This TCR was sampled from a woman between 18 and 30 years old in good health. Sequencing was performed on central memory CD4+ T cells from blood. The CDR3 bases are TGTGCCAGCAGTGACCAGGAAATAGAAGCTTTCTTT. Residues: CASSDQEIEAFF.